These T cell receptor beta chains were read from a single sample in a study of OX40 agonist ivuxolimab in advanced cancers. Using immunoSEQ multiplex PCR, the repertoire was profiled, and TCRdb retains in-frame clones only, with some absent. The sample has about 58,000 clones; around 83% are singletons. The starting material was CD4+ or CD8+ T cells sorted from blood, obtained in a trial of the OX40 agonist ivuxolimab. Receptors were obtained from an adult with an advanced solid tumor such as melanoma, head and neck, liver or kidney cancer. Both conserved end residues are part of each CDR3. A D gene is named only where the DNA matches it firmly. Expanded clones are given a class, and other clones once, few, many or no size at all.

D: TRBD2
size: -
J: TRBJ2-2
V: TRBV9
CDR3: CASSVMASGTGELFF
DNA: TGTGCCAGCAGCGTAATGGCTAGCGGCACCGGGGAGCTGTTTTTT

D: TRBD1
size: few
J: TRBJ1-6
V: TRBV7-9
CDR3: CASSYGTGRSSPLHF
DNA: TGTGCCAGCAGCTACGGGACAGGGAGGAGTTCACCCCTCCACTTT

D: -
size: -
J: TRBJ1-1
V: TRBV12-5
CDR3: CASGLIGGKAEAFF
DNA: TGTGCTAGTGGTTTGATCGGGGGCAAGGCTGAAGCTTTCTTT

D: -
size: few
J: TRBJ1-1
V: TRBV30
CDR3: CAWSLTANTEAFF
DNA: TGTGCCTGGAGTCTGACAGCGAACACTGAAGCTTTCTTT

D: -
size: -
J: TRBJ1-5
V: TRBV10-3
CDR3: CAISEYGEGNQPQHF
DNA: TGTGCCATCAGTGAGTACGGGGAGGGCAATCAGCCCCAGCATTTT

D: -
size: -
J: TRBJ2-6
V: TRBV5-1
CDR3: CASSLGWGTGANVLTF
DNA: TGCGCCAGCAGCTTAGGTTGGGGAACTGGGGCCAACGTCCTGACTTTC

D: TRBD1
size: -
J: TRBJ1-2
V: TRBV25-1
CDR3: CASVTTGVDGYTF
DNA: TGCGCCAGCGTGACTACAGGGGTGGATGGCTACACCTTC

D: -
size: -
J: TRBJ2-4
V: TRBV5-1
CDR3: CASSAEPPTNIQYF
DNA: TGCGCCAGCAGCGCTGAACCCCCCACAAACATTCAGTACTTC

D: -
size: -
J: TRBJ1-1
V: TRBV10-3
CDR3: CANGPVPTEAFF
DNA: TGTGCCAACGGCCCGGTCCCAACTGAAGCTTTCTTT

D: -
size: -
J: TRBJ2-3
V: TRBV18
CDR3: CASSLSTDTQYF
DNA: TGTGCCAGCTCACTAAGCACAGATACGCAGTATTTT

D: -
size: -
J: TRBJ2-5
V: TRBV5-1
CDR3: CASSSGVGKETQYF
DNA: TGCGCCAGCAGCTCCGGGGTGGGCAAAGAGACCCAGTACTTC

D: -
size: -
J: TRBJ2-1
V: TRBV11-2
CDR3: CASKLRIGLANNEQFF
DNA: TGTGCCAGCAAGCTTAGGATTGGGCTAGCGAACAATGAGCAGTTCTTC

D: TRBD1
size: -
J: TRBJ2-3
V: TRBV7-9
CDR3: CASSKRQGAIPSTDTQYF
DNA: TGTGCCAGCAGCAAACGACAGGGGGCGATACCTAGCACAGATACGCAGTATTTT

D: TRBD1
size: -
J: TRBJ1-2
V: TRBV6-5
CDR3: CASSYSDRGYGYTF
DNA: TGTGCCAGCAGTTACTCGGACAGGGGGTACGGCTACACCTTC

D: -
size: -
J: TRBJ2-7
V: TRBV27
CDR3: CASSWLAGEQYF
DNA: TGTGCCAGCAGTTGGTTAGCAGGCGAGCAGTACTTC

D: TRBD2
size: few
J: TRBJ2-1
V: TRBV10-2
CDR3: CASTIAGSSYNEQFF
DNA: TGCGCCAGCACAATAGCGGGAAGCTCCTACAATGAGCAGTTCTTC

D: -
size: -
J: TRBJ1-2
V: TRBV28
CDR3: CASSLSSGTIYGYTF
DNA: TGTGCCAGCAGTTTATCATCAGGGACTATCTATGGCTACACCTTC

D: -
size: -
J: TRBJ2-7
V: TRBV27
CDR3: CASSFSRQGPYEQYF
DNA: TGTGCCAGCAGTTTTTCCAGGCAGGGCCCCTACGAGCAGTACTTC

D: -
size: -
J: TRBJ2-1
V: TRBV7-3
CDR3: CASSVRSSNEQFF
DNA: TGTGCCAGCAGCGTACGTAGTTCAAATGAGCAGTTCTTC

D: -
size: -
J: TRBJ1-1
V: TRBV2
CDR3: CASRLPGAEVTEAFF
DNA: TGTGCCAGCAGATTGCCGGGGGCGGAGGTCACTGAAGCTTTCTTT

D: -
size: -
J: TRBJ2-7
V: TRBV7-8
CDR3: CASSLAAGAYEQYF
DNA: TGTGCCAGCAGCTTAGCGGCAGGGGCCTACGAGCAGTACTTC

D: TRBD1
size: -
J: TRBJ2-1
V: TRBV19
CDR3: CASSNPSGQGLYEQFF
DNA: TGTGCCAGTAGTAACCCCTCGGGACAGGGGCTTTATGAGCAGTTCTTC

D: TRBD1
size: once
J: TRBJ2-3
V: TRBV7-8
CDR3: CASSLVGQGLTQYF
DNA: TGTGCCAGCAGCTTGGTGGGACAGGGGTTGACGCAGTATTTT

D: -
size: -
J: TRBJ1-1
V: TRBV6-4
CDR3: CASSDGAAQNTEAFF
DNA: TGTGCCAGCAGTGACGGGGCAGCCCAGAACACTGAAGCTTTCTTT